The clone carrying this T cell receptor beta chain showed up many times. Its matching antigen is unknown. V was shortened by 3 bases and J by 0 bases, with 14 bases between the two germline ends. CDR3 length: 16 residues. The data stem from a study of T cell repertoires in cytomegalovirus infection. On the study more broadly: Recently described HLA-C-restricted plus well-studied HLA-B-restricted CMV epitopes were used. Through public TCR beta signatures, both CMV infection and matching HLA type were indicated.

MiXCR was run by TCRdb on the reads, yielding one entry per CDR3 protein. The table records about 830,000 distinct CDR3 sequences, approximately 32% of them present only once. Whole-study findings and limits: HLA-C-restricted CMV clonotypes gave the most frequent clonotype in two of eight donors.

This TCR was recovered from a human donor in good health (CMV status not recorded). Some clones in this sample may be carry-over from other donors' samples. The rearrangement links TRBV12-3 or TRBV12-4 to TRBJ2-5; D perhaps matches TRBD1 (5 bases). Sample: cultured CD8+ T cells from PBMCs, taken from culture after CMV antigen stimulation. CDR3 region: CASSFQAGQDQETQYF. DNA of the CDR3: TGTGCCAGCAGTTTTCAAGCAGGACAAGACCAAGAGACCCAGTACTTC.